This T cell receptor beta chain was identified in a study of post-analysis software for immune sequencing data (dated by TCRdb to about 2015). Broadly, across the study: Disease courses on record covered relapsing-remitting, secondary progressive and progressive-relapsing multiple sclerosis, though some patients had no subtype annotation. The patient repertoires were set against 11 previously published healthy control repertoires from donors whose ages ranged from roughly 6 to 27 years. A subset of samples was prepared in parallel using single-end sample barcoding, then pooled and co-amplified after Illumina adapter ligation. General findings and caveats noted by the study authors: Strong co-clustering of samples prepared in the same batch was shown by direct clustering with F measure, prompting a batch-effect correction. The control group was slightly older than the multiple sclerosis patient group. Patients showed significantly higher frequencies than controls for several TRBV segments, among them TRBV5-6, TRBV5-1 and TRBV20-1. Significantly lower normalized Chao1 diversity was found in multiple sclerosis patients than in controls, suggesting substantial peripheral T-cell clonal expansion.

The CDR3 starts with the cysteine, ends with the phenylalanine, and has 17 residues. Of all the DNA, just the CDR3 is kept, 51 bases in frame from base 1. Sequences SGHRS (CDR1) and YFSETQ (CDR2) are obtained from the germline V gene. V is pruned by 4 bases and J by 6 bases, leaving 17 bases of the junction without a gene match. To demonstrate the VDJtools post-analysis software, the study profiled TCR beta repertoires from the peripheral blood of about a dozen young patients with multiple sclerosis. The multiple sclerosis patients were children and adolescents ranging in age from roughly 6 to 15 years. The method was PCR. The data were produced on an Illumina HiSeq 2500. To reduce PCR and sequencing biases, unique molecular identifiers were built into the TCR beta cDNA libraries. Every 1 to 10 million input T cells yielded approximately 500,000 cDNA molecules, meaning each molecule approximated one T cell. Patient libraries were prepared and sequenced with the same protocol used for the earlier healthy control dataset. Samples belonging to the same batch were prepared together, multiplexed and sequenced on a shared HiSeq lane. Concerning the study's data processing: MIGEC handled the raw barcoded reads, throwing out single-read molecular identifier groups before consensus assembly and CDR3 extraction. Clonotype tables were post-analysed with VDJtools, and diversity was normalized by down-sampling all datasets to the smallest sample size. Repertoire overlap clustering matched CDR3 amino acid but not nucleotide sequences to correct batch-related cross-sample contamination. The public reads were reanalyzed by TCRdb: fastp trimming at Q25, MiXCR alignment, in-frame beta chains only. Each record represents a unique CDR3 protein, reported with the most common genes and DNA among its rows. The V and J calls, along with clone size, are taken from TCRdb and not from the paper's own processing. The sample records about 260,000 distinct CDR3 sequences, less than 40% of which are singletons. 4% to 5.5% of the sample is held by the ten biggest clonotypes.

With respect to this clonotype: No antigen is known for it. No base-level quality is on record; no much larger clone is a single base apart.

The sequence derives from a girl aged 5-17 years with multiple sclerosis. Material: blood. The V and J genes are TRBV5-1 and TRBJ1-1; the central 8 bases match TRBD1. The sequenced DNA: TGCGCCAGCAGCAACAATATCGACAGGGGTCGGTTATCTGAAGCTTTCTTT. It translates to CASSNNIDRGRLSEAFF.